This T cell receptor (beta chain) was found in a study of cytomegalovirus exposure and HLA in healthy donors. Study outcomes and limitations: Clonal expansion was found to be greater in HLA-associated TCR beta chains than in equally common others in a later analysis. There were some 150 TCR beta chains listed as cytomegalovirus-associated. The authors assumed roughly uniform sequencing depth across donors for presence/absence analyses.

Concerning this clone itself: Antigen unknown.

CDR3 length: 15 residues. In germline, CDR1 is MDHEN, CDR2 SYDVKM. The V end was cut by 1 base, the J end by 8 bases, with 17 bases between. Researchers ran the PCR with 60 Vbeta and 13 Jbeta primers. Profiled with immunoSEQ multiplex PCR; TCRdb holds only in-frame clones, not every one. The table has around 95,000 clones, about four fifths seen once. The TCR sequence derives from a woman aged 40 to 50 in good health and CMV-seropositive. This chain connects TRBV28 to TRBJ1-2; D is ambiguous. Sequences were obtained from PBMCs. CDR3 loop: CASSLLPGREWGYTF. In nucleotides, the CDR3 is TGTGCCAGCAGTTTATTACCCGGGCGGGAGTGGGGCTACACCTTC.